This passage covers 11 T cell receptor beta chains from one sample sequenced in a study of CD8+ T cells in alopecia areata. RNA was extracted and reverse transcribed into cDNA as the sequencing template. Method: immunoSEQ multiplex PCR; TCRdb's copy keeps in-frame clones and lacks some. The table has roughly 150,000 clones, 55% seen once. Sequenced material: CD4+ T cells sorted from blood. The receptors stem from a human donor in good health.

The chain has TRBV7-9 and TRBJ2-1; TRBD2 agrees at 12 bases. The V gene end was trimmed by 2 bases and the J gene end by 1 base; junction bases not matched to a gene: 6. In germline, CDR1 is SEHNR, CDR2 FQNEAQ (reference sequence). This CDR3 spans 18 amino acids. CDR3 amino acids: CASSLSRLAGESYNEQFF. The CDR3 DNA sequence: TGTGCCAGCAGCTTATCCAGACTAGCGGGAGAATCCTACAATGAGCAGTTCTTC.

The table lists this clone with a few counts. The rearrangement links TRBV29-1 to TRBJ2-1; 12 nucleotides match TRBD2. This CDR3 is built from 14 residues. Germline V CDR1 and CDR2: SQVTM, ANQGSEA. Losses at the gene ends were 6 bases for V and 6 bases for J; bases not matched to a gene: 6. CDR3 sequence reads: CSVETSGRPNEQFF. CDR3 DNA: TGCAGCGTGGAAACTAGCGGGAGGCCCAATGAGCAGTTCTTC.

The chain joins TRBV29-1 to TRBJ1-3, with D tentatively TRBD1 (5 bases). V was cut by 5 bases and J by 2 bases, with 13 bases left in between. CDR1 is SQVTM and CDR2 is ANQGSEA in the germline V gene. This CDR3 contains 14 residues. CDR3 DNA sequence: TGCAGCGTTTTCTCCAGGGCGGCTGGAAACACCATATATTTT. This gives the protein CSVFSRAAGNTIYF.

The V and J genes are TRBV11-2 and TRBJ2-3; 10 nucleotides agree with TRBD2. The CDR3 covers 18 residues. Per the germline V gene, CDR1 is SGHAT and CDR2 is FQNNGV. After removal of 5 bases from V and 0 bases from J, the junction contained 11 bases not matched to a gene. CDR3 amino acids: CASSARLAGLGSTDTQYF. As DNA, the CDR3 is TGTGCCAGCAGCGCTCGACTAGCGGGCCTTGGGAGCACAGATACGCAGTATTTT.

The J gene is TRBJ2-7, the V gene TRBV5-6; perhaps TRBD1 as D (5 bases). The CDR3 consists of 12 residues. V was shortened by 0 bases and J by 5 bases, with 6 bases between the two germline ends. Germline CDR1 and CDR2: SGHDT and YYEEEE. The CDR3 sequence: CASSLAGNEQYF. CDR3 bases: TGTGCCAGCAGCTTGGCAGGGAACGAGCAGTACTTC.

The chain couples TRBV6-1 to TRBJ1-2, with D perhaps TRBD1 (6 bases). V dropped 6 bases and J dropped 3 bases, with 14 bases sitting between them. The CDR3 loop spans 14 amino acids. From germline, CDR1 is MNHNS and CDR2 SASEGT. CDR3: CASRGGGADYGYTF. The CDR3 DNA reads as TGTGCCAGCAGGGGAGGGGGAGCGGACTATGGCTACACCTTC.

This clone was detected a few times. The rearrangement links TRBV19 to TRBJ1-3, with D unclear. CDR3 length: 12 amino acids. Deletions cut 5 bases from V and 0 bases from J, with 2 bases between. Germline CDR1 LNHDA, CDR2 SQIVND (reference sequence). The CDR3 nucleotides are TGTGCCAGTAGTCTCTCTGGAAACACCATATATTTT. It is translated as CASSLSGNTIYF.

The chain combines TRBV29-1 with TRBJ2-7; D call uncertain. The V and J ends lost 5 bases and 5 bases respectively, with 16 bases between them. Germline loops: CDR1 SQVTM, CDR2 ANQGSEA. There are 13 residues in the CDR3. CDR3 protein: CSVRTTLHNEQYF. CDR3 DNA: TGCAGCGTTCGGACGACCCTCCACAACGAGCAGTACTTC.

The chain employs TRBV6-5 and TRBJ1-5; perhaps TRBD1 as D (6 bases). Trimming stripped 5 bases from V and 3 bases from J, with 14 bases between. Germline assignment: CDR1 MNHEY and CDR2 SVGAGI. This CDR3 has 15 residues. The CDR3 sequence: CASSRTDRPNQPQHF. The CDR3 DNA reads as TGTGCCAGCAGTCGGACAGATAGGCCCAATCAGCCCCAGCATTTT.

This clone was counted a few times. The rearrangement joins TRBV7-9 to TRBJ1-2; 9 bases map to TRBD1. The CDR3 sequence is 14 residues long. V lost 3 bases to trimming and J lost 6 bases; unmatched junction nucleotides: 5. Per germline, CDR1 SEHNR and CDR2 FQNEAQ (reference sequence). The CDR3 region has the DNA TGTGCCAGCAGCTTCCCACAGGGGGCTGATGGCTACACCTTC. It translates to CASSFPQGADGYTF.

This chain uses TRBV7-6 with TRBJ2-3, with 7 bases that match TRBD1. Germline loops: CDR1 SGHVS, CDR2 FNYEAQ. The ends lost 0 bases at V and 2 bases at J; junction bases unmatched: 5. The CDR3 totals 16 residues. This CDR3 reads CASSLAQGQVTDTQYF. CDR3 nucleotides: TGTGCCAGCAGCTTAGCACAGGGGCAAGTCACAGATACGCAGTATTTT.